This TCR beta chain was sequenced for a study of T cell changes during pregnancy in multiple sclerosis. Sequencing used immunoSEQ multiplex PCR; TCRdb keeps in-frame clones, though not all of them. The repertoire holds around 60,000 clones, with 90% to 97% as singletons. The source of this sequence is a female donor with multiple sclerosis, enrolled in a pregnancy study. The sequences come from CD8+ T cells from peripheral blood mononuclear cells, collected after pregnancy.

The CDR3 loop is CASRRTDSGNTIYF. The CDR3 region has the DNA TGTGCCAGCAGAAGGACAGACTCTGGAAACACCATATATTTT. The chain combines TRBV6-1 with TRBJ1-3, with D perhaps matching TRBD1 (6 bases). Germline CDR1 is MNHNS and CDR2 is SASEGT. CDR3 length equals 14 residues. V shed 6 bases and J shed 0 bases, with 9 bases lying between them.